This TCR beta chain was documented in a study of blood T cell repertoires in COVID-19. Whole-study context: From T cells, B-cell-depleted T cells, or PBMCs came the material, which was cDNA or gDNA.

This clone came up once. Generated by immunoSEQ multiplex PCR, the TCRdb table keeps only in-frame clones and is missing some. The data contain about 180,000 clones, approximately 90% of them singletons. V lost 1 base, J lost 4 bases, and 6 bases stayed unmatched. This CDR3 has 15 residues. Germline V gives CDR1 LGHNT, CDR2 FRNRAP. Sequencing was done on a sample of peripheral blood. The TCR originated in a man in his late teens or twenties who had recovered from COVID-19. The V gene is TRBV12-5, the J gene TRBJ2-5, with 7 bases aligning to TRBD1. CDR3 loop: CASGLGQTGLETQYF. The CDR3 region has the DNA TGTGCTAGTGGTTTGGGGCAGACAGGGCTAGAGACCCAGTACTTC.